This T cell receptor (beta chain) was found in a study of T cell clonotyping in hematopoietic cell transplantation. The assay was immunoSEQ multiplex PCR, and TCRdb's table has in-frame clones only and misses some. Here the sample spans several thousand clones, roughly 94% being singletons. Recipient blood drawn about 28 days pretransplant and days 30, 100, 180 after. General observations from the study: Few recipient clonotypes overlapped donors; over 95% were de novo at given depth. Pathologically expanded recipient clonotypes increased progressively from day 30 to day 180 as diversity fell.

Turning to this clone: The antigen is not known.

This receptor was obtained from a male patient aged 60 to 75 who had an allogeneic stem cell transplant from an unrelated donor, so T cells may come from the graft donor. Some clones in this sample may be carry-over from other donors' samples. Sequenced material: peripheral blood mononuclear cells, taken 30 days after allogeneic stem cell transplant.

The CDR3 region is CASSLTAEAFF. Written as DNA, the CDR3 is TGTGCCAGCAGTTTAACAGCTGAAGCTTTCTTT. The chain is built from TRBV28 and TRBJ1-1; D is uncertain. From germline, CDR1 is MDHEN and CDR2 SYDVKM. Trimming shortened V by 2 bases and J by 6 bases, and 4 bases separated the two germline ends. The CDR3 is 11 amino acids.